This note documents a single TCR beta chain sequence. Its antigen is not known. The sample is drawn from a study of identical twins. General study points: Conclusions leaned on cross-sectional statistical analysis and did not track the same donors over time. Abundant cord blood beta clonotypes carried fewer insertions; memory repertoires showed none.

Germline V gene sequence: CDR1 SGDLS, CDR2 YYNGEE. V shed 3 bases and J shed 7 bases, with 19 bases lying between them. The CDR3 length is 15 residues. TCRdb reanalysed the 5' RACE reads using MiXCR and keeps one entry per CDR3 protein. This table holds some 570,000 distinct CDR3 sequences, 20% to 25% found once. Another study also made use of these data, one on yellow fever vaccine responses in identical twins. As that study records: Twins' vaccine T cell response reportedly seemed partly convergent, partly personalized.

The rearrangement joins TRBV9 to TRBJ2-5; D might be TRBD2 (6 bases). The clonotype originates from a woman between 18 and 29 years old in good health. The sequenced material came from CD4+ T cells sorted from blood. In DNA, the CDR3 is TGTGCCAGCAGCGAGAGTCTCGGGGGTTGGGGGACCCAGTACTTC. Amino acid sequence: CASSESLGGWGTQYF.